The T cell receptor (beta chain) under discussion was sequenced for a study of T cells in Graves' hyperthyroidism and ophthalmopathy. Study-level points and caveats: Researchers report that a 13 V-J model separated ophthalmopathy from stable hyperthyroidism.

Each 10 ml fresh peripheral blood draw supplied the PBMCs. This clonotype was seen only a few times. Its antigen is currently unknown. The source material, RNA transcripts, was used to amplify TCR beta CDR3 regions. HTBI primers drove first-round RT-PCR of the TCR CDR3. Each CDR3 protein gets one entry after TCRdb re-called the multiplex PCR reads with MiXCR. Found here are roughly 800,000 distinct CDR3 sequences, over 35% of them singletons; the top ten hold around 10%. CDR3 length equals 14 residues. V was trimmed by 2 bases and J by 7 bases, leaving 15 bases between them. Germline loops: CDR1 SGHDN, CDR2 FVKESK.

The receptor comes from a man in his late teens or twenties with Graves' hyperthyroidism. The sequenced sample consisted of blood. This chain connects TRBV14 to TRBJ2-7, with a tentative D call TRBD1 (6 bases). Here the CDR3 DNA reads TGTGCCAGCAGCCAACCTAACAGGGATTGGGAGCAGTACTTC. Translating gives CASSQPNRDWEQYF.